A single sample is the source of the 20 T cell receptor beta chains below, sequenced in a study of CD8 T cells in ankylosing spondylitis. MiXCR, applied by TCRdb to the 5' RACE reads, yields one record per CDR3 protein. The table shows about 35,000 distinct CDR3 sequences, with approximately 10% occurring only once. The sequencing input was blood, either unsorted or a sorted T cell fraction (not recorded which). These receptors originate from a male donor with ankylosing spondylitis or in good health (not recorded which).

The table lists this clonotype with many counts. The chain has TRBV15 and TRBJ2-3; 8 bases are a match to TRBD2. The V gene's germline CDR1 is LNHNV and CDR2 YYDKDF (reference sequence). CDR3 length: 14 amino acids. V lost 8 bases, J lost 5 bases, and 9 bases stayed unmatched. The CDR3 protein is CATGERELIDTQYF. Here the CDR3 DNA reads TGTGCCACCGGCGAGCGGGAGCTGATAGATACGCAGTATTTT.

This clonotype came up many times. The chain carries TRBV12-3 or TRBV12-4 and TRBJ2-3; D may be TRBD2 (6 bases). This CDR3 comprises 16 residues. Trimming shortened V by 6 bases and J by 0 bases, and 16 bases separated the two germline ends. The CDR3 here is CASRGRGGLSTDTQYF. CDR3 nucleotides: TGTGCCAGCAGAGGACGGGGAGGCCTTAGCACAGATACGCAGTATTTT.

This clonotype was seen ten or more times. The chain combines TRBV29-1 with TRBJ1-1; D is undetermined. Trimming stripped 7 bases from V and 2 bases from J, with 5 bases between. Germline lookup yields CDR1 SQVTM and CDR2 ANQGSEA. This CDR3 region has 10 residues. Here the CDR3 DNA reads TGCAGCGCCCTAAACACTGAAGCTTTCTTT. Its protein product is CSALNTEAFF.

This clonotype was seen a handful of times. The V gene is TRBV3-1, the J gene TRBJ2-6, with TRBD2 matching 7 bases. The CDR3 is 17 amino acids. Germline loops: CDR1 LGHDT, CDR2 YNNKEL (reference sequence). V dropped 11 bases and J dropped 2; count of bases not matched to a gene: 15. The CDR3: CASCQEPLAAGANVLTF. The CDR3 DNA reads TGTGCCTCCTGCCAAGAGCCCCTAGCGGCTGGGGCCAACGTCCTGACTTTC.

This chain links TRBV5-1 with TRBJ1-1; no reliable D call. Deletions cut 1 base from V and 1 base from J, with 8 bases between. In germline, CDR1 is SGHRS, CDR2 YFSETQ. The length of the CDR3 is 14 residues. In nucleotides, the CDR3 is TGCGCCAGCAGCTTGAAACTACAGAACACTGAAGCTTTCTTT. This translates into CASSLKLQNTEAFF.

This clonotype has ten or more counts. This chain uses TRBV7-2 with TRBJ1-5; D is unresolved. The CDR3 loop spans 12 amino acids. The germline gives CDR1 SGHTA, CDR2 FQGNSA. V was pared by 4 bases and J by 10 bases, with 11 bases between. The DNA of the CDR3 is TGTGCCAGCAGCTCAAATATTGGACCCCAGCATTTT. This encodes CASSSNIGPQHF.

This clonotype was counted at least ten times. The chain uses TRBV4-1 and TRBJ2-7; 10 nucleotides match TRBD2. Germline V gives CDR1 MGHRA, CDR2 YSYEKL. This CDR3 region has 17 residues. With V trimmed by 0 bases and J by 2 bases, 7 bases remained unmatched. The chain's CDR3 is CASSQDLVLAGAYEQYF. CDR3 DNA: TGCGCCAGCAGCCAAGATCTCGTCCTAGCGGGAGCCTACGAGCAGTACTTC.

The chain combines TRBV10-2 with TRBJ2-1; no definite D call. Deletions cut 8 bases from V and 0 bases from J, with 8 bases between. Germline lookup yields CDR1 WSHSY and CDR2 SAAADI. This CDR3 region has 13 residues. This chain's CDR3 is CASLGSSYNEQFF. The CDR3, as DNA: TGCGCCAGCCTCGGCAGCTCCTACAATGAGCAGTTCTTC.

This clonotype was seen at least ten times. The rearrangement uses TRBV11-1 and TRBJ2-5; TRBD1 is a possible D gene (6 bases). V was trimmed by 5 bases and J by 3 bases, leaving 19 bases between them. The V gene's germline CDR1 is SGHAT and CDR2 FQDESV (reference sequence). The CDR3 loop spans 16 amino acids. The chain's CDR3 is CASSRRDKAEEETQYF. The CDR3 bases are TGTGCCAGCAGCCGCCGGGACAAGGCAGAGGAAGAGACCCAGTACTTC.

This clonotype was seen ten or more times. The chain uses TRBV29-1 and TRBJ1-5, with D possibly matching TRBD1 (6 bases). The CDR3 totals 14 residues. Germline V lookup: CDR1 SQVTM, CDR2 ANQGSEA. The V and J ends lost 6 bases and 4 bases respectively, with 16 bases between them. CDR3 loop: CSVEQGNHNQPQHF. The CDR3 DNA reads as TGCAGCGTGGAGCAGGGGAATCATAATCAGCCCCAGCATTTT.

In this sample, this clonotype turned up many times. The genes are TRBV5-5 and TRBJ1-5, with 7 positions matching TRBD1. The CDR3 is 20 amino acids. CDR1 is SGHKS, CDR2 YYEKEE, per germline (reference sequence). Trimming took 2 bases from V and 7 from J; bases not matched to a gene: 24. CDR3 nucleotides: TGTGCCAGCAGCTTATCCCCCCACGCGTTCGGTGACAGGGAGCGGCAGCCCCAGCATTTT. It encodes CASSLSPHAFGDRERQPQHF.

The rearrangement joins TRBV20-1 to TRBJ1-4; D unclear. Germline V gives CDR1 DFQATT, CDR2 SNEGSKA (reference sequence). This CDR3 comprises 13 residues. Between the trimmed V and J ends, which lost 6 bases and 8 bases, there was a span of 16 bases. As DNA, the CDR3 is TGCAGTGCCACGAACACCCTTGGGGAAAAACTGTTTTTT. This encodes CSATNTLGEKLFF.

This clonotype was observed at least ten times. V is TRBV5-1 and J is TRBJ1-1; D not certain. The CDR3 totals 13 residues. V was cut by 1 base and J by 4 bases, with 8 bases left in between. CDR1 and CDR2 from the germline V gene are SGHRS and YFSETQ. CDR3 nucleotide sequence: TGCGCCAGCAGCTTGTCTGAGGGCACTGAAGCTTTCTTT. Its translation: CASSLSEGTEAFF.

This clonotype was observed at least ten times. V and J are TRBV7-9 and TRBJ1-1, with TRBD1 as a possible D gene (5 bases). The CDR3 is 15 amino acids. CDR1 is SEHNR, CDR2 FQNEAQ, per germline (reference sequence). Trimming took off 5 bases at V and 2 bases at J, with 15 bases between the two ends. The CDR3 region is CASSPAGLPNTEAFF. CDR3 bases: TGTGCCAGCAGCCCAGCAGGGCTGCCAAACACTGAAGCTTTCTTT.

Ten or more counts support this clonotype. The genes are TRBV7-3 and TRBJ2-1; D ambiguous. Per the germline V gene, CDR1 is SGHTA and CDR2 is FQGTGA. The CDR3 is made up of 15 amino acids. Trimming took off 3 bases at V and 2 bases at J, with 11 bases between the two ends. CDR3 in amino acids: CASSFSNNPYNEQFF. CDR3 bases: TGTGCCAGCAGCTTCTCGAACAACCCCTACAATGAGCAGTTCTTC.

The table lists this clonotype with many counts. This rearrangement joins TRBV10-3 to TRBJ2-7; 9 nucleotides match TRBD2. CDR1 is ENHRY, CDR2 SYGVKD, per germline. Losses at the gene ends were 3 bases for V and 4 bases for J; bases not matched to a gene: 4. The CDR3 runs 14 residues. As DNA, the CDR3 is TGTGCCATCAGTGATCTAGCGGGACGTTACGAGCAGTACTTC. It is translated as CAISDLAGRYEQYF.

In this sample, this clonotype turned up many times. The rearrangement joins TRBV20-1 to TRBJ2-1; the match to TRBD2 covers 9 bases. The CDR3 consists of 14 residues. V was clipped by 3 bases and J by 6 bases; unmatched bases: 6. Germline-derived CDR1 and CDR2 are DFQATT and SNEGSKA (reference sequence). CDR3 nucleotides: TGCAGTGCTAGCCTCCTAGCGGGACGCAATGAGCAGTTCTTC. Its translation: CSASLLAGRNEQFF.

This clonotype was recorded at least ten times. V and J are TRBV25-1 and TRBJ1-1; TRBD1 is a possible D gene (6 bases). This CDR3 contains 11 residues. Trimming stripped 5 bases from V and 8 bases from J, with 9 bases between. CDR1 is MGHDK, CDR2 SYGVNS, per germline. The CDR3 loop reads CASSRGGEAFF. The DNA of the CDR3 is TGTGCCAGCAGTAGGGGGGGAGAAGCTTTCTTT.

In its sample, this clonotype was seen many times. V usage is TRBV6-1 and J usage is TRBJ2-7, with TRBD1 matching 11 bases. The V and J ends lost 5 bases and 1 base, in that order; junction bases with no gene match: 7. CDR3 length equals 16 residues. Germline loops: CDR1 MNHNS, CDR2 SASEGT. The CDR3 DNA reads TGTGCCAGCAGTAATCCGGGACAGGGGGGTTCCTACGAGCAGTACTTC. Translation: CASSNPGQGGSYEQYF.

The chain uses TRBV4-2 and TRBJ2-1; D uncertain. Trimming left V 1 base short and J 10 bases short, with 8 bases between. Germline CDR1 and CDR2: LGHNA and YNFKEQ. The length of the CDR3 is 12 residues. The DNA for the CDR3 is TGTGCCAGCAGCCAAGGTGGCGTAGAGCAGTTCTTC. The encoded protein is CASSQGGVEQFF.